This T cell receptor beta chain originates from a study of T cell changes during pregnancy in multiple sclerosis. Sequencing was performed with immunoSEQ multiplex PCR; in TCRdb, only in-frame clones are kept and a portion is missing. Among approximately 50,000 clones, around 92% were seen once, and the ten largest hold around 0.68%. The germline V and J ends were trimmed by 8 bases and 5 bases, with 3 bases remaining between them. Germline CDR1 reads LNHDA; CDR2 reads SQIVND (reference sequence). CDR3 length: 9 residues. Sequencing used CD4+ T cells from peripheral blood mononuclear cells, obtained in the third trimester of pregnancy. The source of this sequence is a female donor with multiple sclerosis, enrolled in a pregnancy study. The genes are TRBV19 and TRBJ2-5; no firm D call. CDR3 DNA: TGTGCCAGTTCGGAGACCCAGTACTTC. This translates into CASSETQYF.